This TCR beta chain was sequenced in a study of monozygotic twins with inflammatory bowel disease. Points from the study as a whole: Healthy co-twins, by inverse Simpson, had higher TCRbeta diversity than their siblings with IBD. Twins with IBD had fewer clonotypes in common with others than healthy twins, particularly during disease activity.

Germline CDR1 reads MNHEY; CDR2 reads SVGAGI. The CDR3 has 17 residues. A word on this clonotype: The target antigen is unknown.

TCRdb reprocessed the 5' RACE reads; each CDR3 protein has one entry and no DNA is given. Its table lists around 450,000 distinct CDR3 sequences. The chain recombines TRBV6-5 with TRBJ2-4; checking the TCRdb D call of TRBD2 is not possible without DNA. The receptor comes from a human donor with ulcerative colitis or Crohn's disease, or a healthy co-twin of an affected twin (not recorded which). The sample consisted of blood. The CDR3 protein is CASSSPSGRFAKNIQYF.